What follows describes a single T cell receptor beta chain. What this receptor recognizes is not known. No per-base quality is available; no much larger clone lies one base away. There are 11 amino acids in the CDR3, from cysteine to phenylalanine inclusive. Of the read, only the CDR3 DNA is kept; its 33 bases are in frame from base 1. Read against the paper, the sample's treatment or condition label means: approximately nine-day PBMC culture with coronavirus spike peptide pools or control peptides (ViraFEST assay). The ViraFEST assay, used in the study, expanded antigen-specific T cells with peptide pools and then identified the expanded clonotypes through TCR sequencing. The convalescent patients' positive SARS-CoV-2 PCR tests fell between March and December 2020, which was before the Alpha, Beta and Delta variants emerged in the United States. Each well held fewer than 2.5 million PBMCs cultured with 9 to 10 ug/ml peptide pools in IMDM containing around 4.5% human AB serum and 8 to 10 IU/ml IL-2. On days 3 and 7, half of the culture medium was replaced with fresh IL-2-containing medium. After 10 to 11 days of culture, CD4+ T cells were isolated by negative selection with the EasySep CD4+ T cell isolation kit. Ficoll-Paque Plus gradient centrifugation was used to isolate PBMCs from whole blood, and the isolated PBMCs were then either used fresh or cryopreserved at -140C. Triplicate wells were generally used for each culture condition.

This sample stems from a study of vaccination and CD4 T cells after COVID-19 (dated by TCRdb to between 2021 and 2024). A note on the overall study: SARS-CoV-2 positivity had been established in the convalescent patients by nasal swab PCR, and mild disease was recorded in several of these patients and severe disease in one. In the convalescent cohort there were six males and four females, among whom were two Hispanic individuals, seven Caucasians, two Asians and one multiracial person. Two doses of either the Pfizer-BioNTech BNT162b2 vaccine (n=8) or the Moderna mRNA-1273 vaccine (n=2) were administered to participants. Post-COVID blood samples from convalescent patients were collected a median of roughly 100 days after diagnosis, with a range of roughly 35 to 161 days. The time from the second vaccine dose to post-vaccine blood sampling had a median of roughly 77 days and ranged from roughly 12 to 241 days. Overlapping spike peptide pools from SARS-CoV-2 and from the common cold coronaviruses HCoV-NL63, HCoV-OC43 and HCoV-229E were used as culture stimuli. Control cultures used a CEFX viral epitope pool as positive control, an HIV-1 Nef peptide pool as negative control, or no peptide. In 10 COVID-19 convalescent patients and a handful of infection-naive healthy vaccine recipients, the spike-specific CD4+ TCR repertoire before mRNA vaccination was compared with the repertoire after mRNA vaccination.

The library was prepared using PCR. DNA from cultured CD4+ T cells underwent TCR sequencing with the Oncomine TCR Beta short-read assay at the Johns Hopkins FTIC core. The QIAamp micro DNA kit was used to extract genomic DNA from the cultured CD4+ T cells. Oncomine TCR Beta libraries made from cultured CD4+ T cells were pooled using unique dual indexes and sequenced on an Illumina iSeq 100. The source study handled its data this way. Non-productive sequences were removed, and CDR3s not starting with C, not ending with F or W, or shorter than 7 amino acids were discarded. Antigen-specific clonotypes were identified with the MANAFEST web application by comparing peptide-stimulated wells with reference and other culture wells. An FDR below 0.05, an odds ratio above 5, and a productive frequency above 0.1% in at least two of three replicate wells were required for clones to be considered positive. Cross-reactive clonotypes were defined as significantly expanded in both SARS-CoV-2 spike wells and at least one common cold coronavirus spike condition. Using R version 3.6.1, CDR3 homology was evaluated through Levenshtein distances (stringdist) along with unrooted phylogenetic trees (ape). TCRdb trimmed public reads at Q25 via fastp, called clones via MiXCR and kept in-frame beta chains. Every distinct CDR3 protein forms one entry, paired with its most common genes and DNA. It is TCRdb's table, rather than the study itself, that gives the V and J calls and clone size. This sample comprises more than 15,000 distinct CDR3 sequences, 55% of them detected only once. The top ten clones comprise roughly 9.1% of the sample.

The investigation overall reported the following: In convalescent patients, nearly all vaccine-specific clones (304 of 307) were found to be mono-reactive for SARS-CoV-2 spike rather than cross-reactive with common cold coronaviruses. In convalescent patients, a median around 89% of post-vaccine SARS-CoV-2-reactive clones were detected only after vaccination, suggesting vaccine-specific priming. Only a relatively small number of convalescent patients were included in the study, and early timepoints following natural infection were not analyzed. The median number of SARS-CoV-2-reactive clonotypes rose from 20 to 25 after infection to some 40 after vaccination, but the change was not significant.

The chain couples TRBV21-1 to TRBJ1-1; the tabulated D call, TRBD1, remains unverified against the DNA. TRBV21-1 is shown as a pseudogene. The receptor was derived from a human donor who had recovered from COVID-19. The material sequenced was CD4+ T cells from blood, cultured in vitro. This receptor has the CDR3 CASSRGYQAFF. The nucleotide sequence reads TGTGCCAGCAGCAGGGGGTATCAAGCTTTCTTT.